This TCR beta chain was recovered during a study of shared clonotypes between healthy human individuals. Naive CD8 cells, CD45RO-negative and positively selected for CCR7, excluded terminally differentiated effector memory CD45RA+ cells. Trimming stripped 2 bases from V and 1 base from J, with 10 bases between. Germline CDR1 LNHNV, CDR2 YYDKDF (reference sequence). The CDR3 consists of 15 residues. Profiled with immunoSEQ multiplex PCR; TCRdb holds only in-frame clones, not every one. The sample consists of roughly 600,000 clones, 95% to 98% of them appearing once. Sequencing input: naive CD8+ T cells sorted from blood. The chain carries TRBV15 and TRBJ2-3; D unresolved. The source is a man aged 25 to 45 in good health. CDR3 nucleotide sequence: TGTGCCACCAGCAGATCGAAAGACCGCACAGATACGCAGTATTTT. This gives the protein CATSRSKDRTDTQYF.